What follows is one T cell receptor beta chain and its context. These data originate in a study of immune evolution from preneoplasia to lung adenocarcinoma. V gave up 3 bases and J gave up 3 bases, with 18 bases separating them. There are 16 residues in the CDR3. Germline CDR1 is LNHNV and CDR2 is YYDKDF (reference sequence). Sequenced by immunoSEQ multiplex PCR; TCRdb stores in-frame clones only, minus some. The table records about 8,200 clones, 60% to 80% of them present only once. Sequencing was carried out using FFPE adjacent normal lung tissue. The genes are TRBV15 and TRBJ2-7; tentative D call: TRBD2 (6 bases). The sequence was collected from a person aged 60 to 85 with lung adenocarcinoma. This CDR3 is CATSRGYWGESYEQYF. The DNA of the CDR3 is TGTGCCACCAGCAGGGGATATTGGGGGGAGAGCTACGAGCAGTACTTC.